The present entry profiles one T cell receptor beta chain with its context. The entry originates in a study of blood T cell repertoires in COVID-19. Across the whole study: T cells, B-cell-depleted T cells, or PBMCs provided the cDNA or gDNA that served as material.

As processed by the authors: Amplification from reference gene primers served as the basis for estimated nucleated cell counts. The assay was immunoSEQ multiplex PCR, and TCRdb's table has in-frame clones only and misses some. That table supplies the V and J calls and clone size; D and trimming were determined from the DNA. Of fewer than 200,000 clones listed, under 85% were seen once; the top ten hold around 1.2%. V was trimmed by 7 bases and J by 1 base, leaving 11 bases between them. Germline CDR1 MNHEY, CDR2 SVGAGI. This CDR3 has 15 residues. The sequence derives from a man aged 55 to 70 who had recovered from COVID-19. The chain carries TRBV6-5 and TRBJ2-6; D unclear. Sequencing used peripheral blood. CDR3 nucleotides: TGTGCCAGCACCAGAGAGGTATCTGGGGCCAACGTCCTGACTTTC. It specifies CASTREVSGANVLTF.